This T cell receptor (beta chain) was sequenced in a study of CD4 and CD8 cells across lung adenocarcinoma regions. A single record per CDR3 protein comes from TCRdb applying MiXCR to the PCR reads. The table records roughly 13,000 distinct CDR3 sequences, roughly 40% of them present only once. CDR3 size: 16 residues. V was cut by 6 bases and J by 7 bases, with 22 bases left in between. Samples came from patients with localized non-small cell lung adenocarcinoma. Sequencing was performed on CD4+ T cells from the center of a lung tumor. The origin of this receptor is a male donor with lung adenocarcinoma. The CD4 and CD8 labels of this study may be unreliable. The rearrangement links TRBV23-1 to TRBJ2-1; D may be TRBD1 (6 bases). TRBV23-1 is given ORF status, its function remaining uncertain. The CDR3 spells CASSPSYRDLMNEQFF. DNA of the CDR3: TGCGCCAGCAGCCCATCGTACAGGGACCTTATGAATGAGCAGTTCTTC.